The 7 T cell receptor beta chains below were found in one sample sequenced in a study of CD8 T cells in Susac syndrome. Reverse transcription of roughly 0.5 to 1 ug RNA was performed with random hexamers. Each CDR3 protein gets one entry after TCRdb re-called the immunoSEQ multiplex PCR reads with MiXCR. The repertoire holds roughly 120,000 distinct CDR3 sequences, with more than 80% as singletons. Sequenced: CD8+ T cells from PBMCs. The receptor set was obtained from a human donor with multiple sclerosis.

The rearrangement uses TRBV7-9 and TRBJ2-3; D uncertain. Germline CDR1 SEHNR, CDR2 FQNEAQ (reference sequence). V lost 2 bases, J lost 11 bases, and 14 bases lay in between. This CDR3 region has 13 residues. In DNA form, the CDR3 reads TGTGCCAGCAGCTTATCGCCGGCCCGCGGGCAGTATTTT. Translating gives CASSLSPARGQYF.

The chain employs TRBV7-2 and TRBJ2-5, with D possibly matching TRBD2 (6 bases). The CDR3 runs to 19 residues. The germline CDR1 and CDR2 sequences are SGHTA and FQGNSA. V was shortened by 0 bases and J by 2 bases, with 22 bases between the two germline ends. CDR3 protein: CASSLAVASEIGPQETQYF. The CDR3 DNA sequence: TGTGCCAGCAGCTTAGCGGTGGCTAGCGAAATTGGACCACAAGAGACCCAGTACTTC.

The genes are TRBV27 and TRBJ1-1; 7 bases match TRBD1. The CDR3 is made up of 14 amino acids. The J segment lost 3 bases and the V segment lost 6 bases, leaving 7 bases of the junction unmatched. Germline V gene data show CDR1 as MNHEY and CDR2 as SMNVEV (reference sequence). CDR3 DNA: TGTGCCAGCAGGATGGGACAGTCCTACACTGAAGCTTTCTTT. Translation: CASRMGQSYTEAFF.

This chain connects TRBV5-1 to TRBJ1-2; no clear D. The CDR3 totals 12 residues. The V gene's germline CDR1 is SGHRS and CDR2 YFSETQ. Between the trimmed V and J ends, which lost 6 bases and 2 bases, there was a span of 8 bases. CDR3 DNA sequence: TGCGCCAGCACCGACGGGAACTATGGCTACACCTTC. Translated: CASTDGNYGYTF.

The rearrangement uses TRBV4-1 and TRBJ1-1, with 8 bases aligning to TRBD1. Trimming removed 0 bases from V and 5 bases from J; junction bases left unmatched: 11. Germline CDR1 is MGHRA and CDR2 is YSYEKL. The CDR3 length is 17 residues. The CDR3 loop is CASSQDRTGRVGTEAFF. CDR3 nucleotides: TGCGCCAGCAGCCAAGATCGGACAGGGAGGGTCGGAACTGAAGCTTTCTTT.

The chain employs TRBV7-9 and TRBJ1-1; unclear D gene. The germline gives CDR1 SEHNR, CDR2 FQNEAQ (reference sequence). The CDR3 length is 15 residues. Trimming left V 1 base short and J 2 bases short, with 11 bases between. The CDR3 loop is CASSLVSQPNTEAFF. As DNA, the CDR3 is TGTGCCAGCAGCTTAGTGTCACAGCCAAACACTGAAGCTTTCTTT.

The chain links TRBV27 to TRBJ1-2; D may be TRBD1 (5 bases). CDR3 length equals 18 residues. Germline values: CDR1 MNHEY, CDR2 SMNVEV (reference sequence). V was shortened by 0 bases and J by 5 bases, with 22 bases between the two germline ends. CDR3 in amino acids: CASSLSSMGQAEGYGYTF. CDR3 DNA: TGTGCCAGCAGTTTATCGAGTATGGGGCAGGCCGAGGGGTATGGCTACACCTTC.